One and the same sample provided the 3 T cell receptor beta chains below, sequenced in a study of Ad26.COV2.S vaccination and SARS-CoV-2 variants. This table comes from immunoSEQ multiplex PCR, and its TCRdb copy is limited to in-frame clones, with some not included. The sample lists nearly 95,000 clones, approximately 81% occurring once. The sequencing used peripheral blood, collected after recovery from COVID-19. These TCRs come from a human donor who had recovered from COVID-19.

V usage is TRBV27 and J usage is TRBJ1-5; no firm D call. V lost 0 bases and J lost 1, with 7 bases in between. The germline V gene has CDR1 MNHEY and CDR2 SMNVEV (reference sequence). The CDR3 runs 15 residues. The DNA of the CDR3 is TGTGCCAGCAGTTTATCAACCCAGAGCAATCAGCCCCAGCATTTT. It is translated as CASSLSTQSNQPQHF.

CDR3 sequence (DNA): TGTGCCAGTAGTATTCTCTTTAGCGGGACTTCTGAGCAGTTCTTC. Protein sequence: CASSILFSGTSEQFF. J is TRBJ2-1 and V is TRBV19; the match to TRBD2 covers 8 bases. Looked up from germline, CDR1 is LNHDA and CDR2 is SQIVND (reference sequence). V was pared by 3 bases and J by 9 bases, with 10 bases of the junction left unmatched. This CDR3 contains 15 residues.

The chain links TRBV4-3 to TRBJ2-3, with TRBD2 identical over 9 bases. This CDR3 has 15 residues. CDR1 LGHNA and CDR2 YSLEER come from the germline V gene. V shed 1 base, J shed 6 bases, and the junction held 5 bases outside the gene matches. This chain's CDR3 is CASSQASGKGDTQYF. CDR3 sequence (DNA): TGCGCCAGCAGCCAAGCTAGCGGGAAAGGTGATACGCAGTATTTT.